The T cell receptor beta chain under discussion was sequenced for a study of blood T cell repertoires in COVID-19. Overall study: Specimens from acute and convalescent COVID-19 originated in the United States, Italy and Spain. The analysed material was cDNA or gDNA that came from T cells, B-cell-depleted T cells, or PBMCs.

CDR1 and CDR2 (germline): SGHTA, FQGNSA. Trimming took 7 bases from V and 1 from J; bases not matched to a gene: 9. The CDR3 length is 15 residues. Recruits, aged roughly 18 to 100 years, lived in 24 US areas. Recovered Cohort 3 donors showed two negative PCRs, clearance, or symptom resolution. The table came from immunoSEQ multiplex PCR; TCRdb's copy has only in-frame clones and leaves some out. The sample records a few hundred thousand clones, 70% to 90% being singletons. Sequenced material: PBMCs or T cells enriched from blood (not recorded which). This clonotype was obtained from a woman aged 50 to 60 who had recovered from COVID-19. The J gene is TRBJ1-1, the V gene TRBV7-2; 7 bases match TRBD1. The CDR3 loop is CASTAQGTQNTEAFF. Here the CDR3 DNA reads TGTGCCAGCACCGCACAGGGGACACAGAACACTGAAGCTTTCTTT. Variable domain in full (rest from reference TRBV7-2 and TRBJ1-1): GAGVSQSPSNKVTEKGKDVELRCDPISGHTALYWYRQSLGQGLEFLIYFQGNSAPDKSGLPSDRFSAERTGGSVSTLTIQRTQQEDSAVYLCASTAQGTQNTEAFFGQGTRLTVV.